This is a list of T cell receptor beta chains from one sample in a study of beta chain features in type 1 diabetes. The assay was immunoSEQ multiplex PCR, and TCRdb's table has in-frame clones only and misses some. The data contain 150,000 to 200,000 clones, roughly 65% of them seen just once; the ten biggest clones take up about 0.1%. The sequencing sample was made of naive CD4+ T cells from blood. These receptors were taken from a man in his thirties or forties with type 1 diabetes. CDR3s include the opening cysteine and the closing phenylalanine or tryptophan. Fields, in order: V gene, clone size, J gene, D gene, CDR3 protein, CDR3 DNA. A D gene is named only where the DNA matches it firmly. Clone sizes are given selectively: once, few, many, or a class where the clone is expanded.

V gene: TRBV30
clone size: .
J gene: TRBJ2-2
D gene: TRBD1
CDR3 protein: CASLRTGVTGELFF
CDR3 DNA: TGTGCCTCCCTCCGGACAGGGGTTACCGGGGAGCTGTTTTTT

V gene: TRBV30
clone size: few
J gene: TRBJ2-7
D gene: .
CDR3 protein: CAWDELAAEQYF
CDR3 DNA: TGTGCCTGGGACGAACTGGCGGCCGAGCAGTACTTC

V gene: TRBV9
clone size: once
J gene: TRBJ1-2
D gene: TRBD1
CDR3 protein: CASSLGQGGEGYTF
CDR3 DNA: TGTGCCAGCAGCTTGGGACAGGGAGGCGAGGGCTACACCTTC

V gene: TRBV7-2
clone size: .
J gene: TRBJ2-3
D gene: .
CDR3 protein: CASSPERYTDTQYF
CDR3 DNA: TGTGCCAGCAGCCCGGAGAGGTACACAGATACGCAGTATTTT

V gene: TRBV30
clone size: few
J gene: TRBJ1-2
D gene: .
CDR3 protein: CAWGLNYGYTF
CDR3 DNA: TGTGCCTGGGGGTTAAACTATGGCTACACCTTC

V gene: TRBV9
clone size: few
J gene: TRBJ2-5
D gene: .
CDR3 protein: CASSRAGRETQYF
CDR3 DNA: TGTGCCAGCAGCCGCGCCGGGAGAGAGACCCAGTACTTC

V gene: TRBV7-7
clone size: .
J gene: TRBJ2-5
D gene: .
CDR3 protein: CASSGGETQYF
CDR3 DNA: TGTGCTAGCAGCGGCGGGGAGACCCAGTACTTC

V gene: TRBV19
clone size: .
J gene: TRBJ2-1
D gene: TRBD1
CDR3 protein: CASSVLGQGTKNEQFF
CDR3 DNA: TGTGCCAGTAGTGTACTGGGACAGGGCACCAAGAATGAGCAGTTCTTC

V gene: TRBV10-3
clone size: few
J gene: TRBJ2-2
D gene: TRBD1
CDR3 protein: CAIGTGNTGELFF
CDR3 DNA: TGTGCCATCGGGACAGGGAACACCGGGGAGCTGTTTTTT

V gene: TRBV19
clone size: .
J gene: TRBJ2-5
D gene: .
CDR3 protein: CASRRGQETQYF
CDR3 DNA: TGTGCCAGTAGGCGGGGACAAGAGACCCAGTACTTC

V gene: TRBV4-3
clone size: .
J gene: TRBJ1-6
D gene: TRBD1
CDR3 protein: CASSLWTGNSPLHF
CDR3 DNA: TGCGCCAGCAGCCTCTGGACAGGGAATTCACCCCTCCACTTT

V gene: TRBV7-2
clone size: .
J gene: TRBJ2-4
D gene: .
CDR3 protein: CASSLALGFTRNIQYF
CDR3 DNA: TGTGCCAGCAGCTTAGCGCTGGGGTTTACCAGGAACATTCAGTACTTC

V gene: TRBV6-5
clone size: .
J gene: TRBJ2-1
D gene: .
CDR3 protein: CASSWGAEQFF
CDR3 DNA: TGTGCCAGCAGTTGGGGAGCTGAGCAGTTCTTC

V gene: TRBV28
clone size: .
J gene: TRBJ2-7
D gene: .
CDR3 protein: CASSLGIGQGRYEQYF
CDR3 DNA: TGTGCCAGCAGTCTAGGGATTGGTCAGGGAAGGTACGAGCAGTACTTC

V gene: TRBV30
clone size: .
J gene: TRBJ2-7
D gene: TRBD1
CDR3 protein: CAWSGQGDYEQYF
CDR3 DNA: TGTGCCTGGAGCGGACAGGGTGACTACGAGCAGTACTTC

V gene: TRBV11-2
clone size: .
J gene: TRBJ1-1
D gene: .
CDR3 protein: CASSSQAGRAFF
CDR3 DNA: TGTGCCAGCAGCTCCCAGGCCGGGCGAGCTTTCTTT

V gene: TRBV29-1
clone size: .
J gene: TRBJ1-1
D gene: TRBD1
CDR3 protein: CSVDILGQGTEAFF
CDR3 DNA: TGCAGCGTTGATATCTTGGGACAGGGGACTGAAGCTTTCTTT

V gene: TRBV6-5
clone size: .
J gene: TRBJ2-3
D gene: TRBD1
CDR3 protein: CASSSDRVQNADTQYF
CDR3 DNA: TGTGCCAGCAGTTCGGACAGGGTGCAAAATGCAGATACGCAGTATTTT

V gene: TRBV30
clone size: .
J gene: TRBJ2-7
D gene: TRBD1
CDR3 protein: CAWSPDRGGKQYF
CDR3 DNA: TGTGCCTGGAGTCCGGACAGGGGTGGTAAGCAGTACTTC

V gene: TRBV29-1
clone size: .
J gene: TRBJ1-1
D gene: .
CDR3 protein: CSVVEWDTPDTEAFF
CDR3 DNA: TGCAGCGTTGTTGAGTGGGACACCCCGGACACTGAAGCTTTCTTT

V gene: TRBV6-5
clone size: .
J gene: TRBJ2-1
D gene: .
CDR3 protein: CASREYNEQFF
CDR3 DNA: TGTGCCAGCAGAGAATACAATGAGCAGTTCTTC

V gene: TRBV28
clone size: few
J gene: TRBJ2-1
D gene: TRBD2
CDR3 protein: CASSYPSGGYNEQFF
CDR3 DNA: TGTGCCAGCAGTTACCCAAGCGGGGGCTACAATGAGCAGTTCTTC

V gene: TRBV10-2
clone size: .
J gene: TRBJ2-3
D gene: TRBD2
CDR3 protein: CASIQEWTSGSTDTQYF
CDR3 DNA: TGCGCCAGCATCCAAGAGTGGACTAGCGGAAGCACAGATACGCAGTATTTT

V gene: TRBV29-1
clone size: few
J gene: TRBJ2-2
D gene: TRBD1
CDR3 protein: CSAQDRGNTGELFF
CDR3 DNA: TGCAGCGCCCAAGACAGGGGGAACACCGGGGAGCTGTTTTTT

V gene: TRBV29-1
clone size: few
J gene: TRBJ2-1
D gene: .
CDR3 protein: CSVESGVTYNEQFF
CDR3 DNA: TGCAGCGTTGAATCCGGGGTCACCTACAATGAGCAGTTCTTC

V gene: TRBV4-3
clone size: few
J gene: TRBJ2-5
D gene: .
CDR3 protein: CASSWYGQETQYF
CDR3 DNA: TGCGCCAGCAGCTGGTATGGTCAAGAGACCCAGTACTTC

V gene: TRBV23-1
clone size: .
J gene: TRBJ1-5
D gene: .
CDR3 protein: CASSPRGAYSNQPQHF
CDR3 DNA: TGCGCCAGCAGTCCGCGGGGAGCGTATAGCAATCAGCCCCAGCATTTT

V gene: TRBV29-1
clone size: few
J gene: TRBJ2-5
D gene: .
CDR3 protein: CSASDRFQETQYF
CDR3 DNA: TGCAGCGCCTCAGACAGGTTCCAAGAGACCCAGTACTTC

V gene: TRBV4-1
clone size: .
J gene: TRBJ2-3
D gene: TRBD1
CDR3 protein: CASSQDDRGHADTQYF
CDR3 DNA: TGCGCCAGCAGCCAAGATGACAGGGGGCATGCAGATACGCAGTATTTT

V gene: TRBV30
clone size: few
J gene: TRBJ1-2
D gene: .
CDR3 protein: CAWSAGGDYGYTF
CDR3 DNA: TGTGCCTGGAGTGCTGGGGGCGACTATGGCTACACCTTC

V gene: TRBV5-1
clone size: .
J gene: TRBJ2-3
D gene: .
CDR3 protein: CASSFYYSTDTQYF
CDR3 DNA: TGCGCCAGCAGCTTTTATTATAGCACAGATACGCAGTATTTT

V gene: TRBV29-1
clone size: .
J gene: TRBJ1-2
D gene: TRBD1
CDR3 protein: CSVGDRKVAEGYTF
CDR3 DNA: TGCAGCGTAGGGGACAGAAAGGTTGCGGAGGGCTACACCTTC

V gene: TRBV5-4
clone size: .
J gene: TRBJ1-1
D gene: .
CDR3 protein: CASSSGKEAFF
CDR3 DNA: TGTGCCAGCAGCTCGGGAAAAGAAGCTTTCTTT

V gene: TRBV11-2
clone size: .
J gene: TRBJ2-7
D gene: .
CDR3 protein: CASSFEQGNYEQYF
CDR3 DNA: TGTGCCAGCAGCTTTGAACAGGGCAACTACGAGCAGTACTTC

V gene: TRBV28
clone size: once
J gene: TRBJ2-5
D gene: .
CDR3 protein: CAIAARAAIQETQYF
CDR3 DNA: TGTGCCATCGCCGCGAGGGCAGCTATACAAGAGACCCAGTACTTC

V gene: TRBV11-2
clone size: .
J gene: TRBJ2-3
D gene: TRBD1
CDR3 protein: CASSLGTGLTDTQYF
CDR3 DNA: TGTGCCAGCAGCTTAGGGACAGGGCTTACAGATACGCAGTATTTT

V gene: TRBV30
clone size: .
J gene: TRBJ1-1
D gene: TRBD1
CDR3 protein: CAWDRQGWTEAFF
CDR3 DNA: TGTGCCTGGGACCGACAGGGCTGGACTGAAGCTTTCTTT

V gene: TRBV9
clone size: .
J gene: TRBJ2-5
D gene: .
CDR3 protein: CASSVDPQETQYF
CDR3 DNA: TGTGCCAGCAGCGTAGATCCCCAAGAGACCCAGTACTTC

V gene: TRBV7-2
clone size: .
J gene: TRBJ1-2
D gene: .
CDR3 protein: CASTKPDSNYGYTF
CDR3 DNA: TGTGCCAGCACCAAGCCGGACAGTAACTATGGCTACACCTTC

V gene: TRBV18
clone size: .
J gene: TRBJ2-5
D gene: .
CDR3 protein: CASSPVSRETQYF
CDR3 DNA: TGTGCCAGCTCACCGGTCAGTCGGGAGACCCAGTACTTC

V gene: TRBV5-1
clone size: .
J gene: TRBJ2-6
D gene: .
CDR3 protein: CASTGHLSGANVLTF
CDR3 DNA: TGCGCCAGCACTGGGCACCTCTCTGGGGCCAACGTCCTGACTTTC